This TCR beta chain was found in a study of cytomegalovirus exposure and HLA in healthy donors. Study-wide points: DRB1 had the most TCR associations and HLA-C the fewest, a later analysis found, with rates varying by HLA locus. Earlier analysis found most TCR beta V segments productive about 87% or about 30% of the time. V- and J-gene trimming in TCR beta was tied to a missense DCLRE1C variant by an analysis performed later.

13 Jbeta primers and 60 Vbeta primers were used for the PCR. Here immunoSEQ multiplex PCR was the method, and the copy in TCRdb shows in-frame clones only, minus some. The sample includes 110,000 to 150,000 clones, around four fifths of them seen just once. Each donor was nominally healthy when sampled (though unrecorded immune exposures were likely). V lost 1 base, J lost 4 bases, and 11 bases stayed unmatched. The CDR3 has 18 residues. CDR1 is SGHNT and CDR2 is YYREEE in the germline V gene (reference sequence). This clone was seen a handful of times. Its specificity is unknown. The genes are TRBV5-4 and TRBJ2-7; TRBD2 matches at 13 bases. The sequencing sample was made of PBMCs. This clonotype originated in a woman aged 55-70 years in good health and CMV-seropositive. CDR3 in DNA: TGTGCCAGCAGCTTGCACAGGACTAGCGGGAGATTAGTTTACGAGCAGTACTTC. Residues: CASSLHRTSGRLVYEQYF.